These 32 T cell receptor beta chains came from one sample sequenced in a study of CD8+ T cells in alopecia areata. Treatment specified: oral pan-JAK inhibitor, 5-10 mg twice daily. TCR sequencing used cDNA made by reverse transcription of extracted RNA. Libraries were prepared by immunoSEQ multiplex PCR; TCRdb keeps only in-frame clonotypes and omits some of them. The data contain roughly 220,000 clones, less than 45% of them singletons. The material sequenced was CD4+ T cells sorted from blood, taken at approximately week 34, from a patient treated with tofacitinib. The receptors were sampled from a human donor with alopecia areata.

CDR3 DNA sequence: TGCGCCAGCAGCGCCCACAGGGGGCCCACTGAAGCTTTCTTT. Translating it yields CASSAHRGPTEAFF. This chain links TRBV5-1 with TRBJ1-1, with TRBD1 matching 9 bases. V trimming: 4 bases; J trimming: 4 bases; junction bases outside the gene matches: 5. Germline V gene lookup returns CDR1 SGHRS and CDR2 YFSETQ. This CDR3 is built from 14 residues.

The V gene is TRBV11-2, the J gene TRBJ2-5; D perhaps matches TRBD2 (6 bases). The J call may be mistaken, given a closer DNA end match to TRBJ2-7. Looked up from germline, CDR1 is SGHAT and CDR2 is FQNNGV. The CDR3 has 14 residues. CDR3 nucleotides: TGTGCCAGCAGCCTAGCCGGGACTCGCTACGAGCAGTACTTC. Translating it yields CASSLAGTRYEQYF.

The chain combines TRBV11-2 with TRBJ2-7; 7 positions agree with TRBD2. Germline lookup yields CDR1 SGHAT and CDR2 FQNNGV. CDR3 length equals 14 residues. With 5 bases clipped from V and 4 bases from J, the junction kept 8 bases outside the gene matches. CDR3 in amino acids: CASSPTSSRYEQYF. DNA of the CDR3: TGTGCCAGCAGCCCGACTAGCTCTAGGTACGAGCAGTACTTC.

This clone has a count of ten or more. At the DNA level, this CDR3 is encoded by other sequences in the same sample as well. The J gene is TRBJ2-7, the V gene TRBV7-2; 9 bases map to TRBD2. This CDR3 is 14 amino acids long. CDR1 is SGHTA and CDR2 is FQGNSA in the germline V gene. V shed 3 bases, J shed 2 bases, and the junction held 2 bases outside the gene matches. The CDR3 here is CASSFGGGAYEQYF. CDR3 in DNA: TGTGCCAGCAGCTTCGGCGGGGGGGCCTACGAGCAGTACTTC.

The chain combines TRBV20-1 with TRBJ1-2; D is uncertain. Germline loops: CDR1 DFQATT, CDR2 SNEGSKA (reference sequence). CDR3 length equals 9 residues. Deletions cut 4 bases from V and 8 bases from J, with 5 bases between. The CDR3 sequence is CSAIEGYTF. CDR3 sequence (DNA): TGCAGTGCTATTGAAGGCTACACCTTC.

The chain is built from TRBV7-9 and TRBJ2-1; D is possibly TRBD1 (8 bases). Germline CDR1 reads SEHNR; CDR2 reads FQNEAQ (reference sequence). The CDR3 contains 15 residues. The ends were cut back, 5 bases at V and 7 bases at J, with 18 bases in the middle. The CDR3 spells CASSQAGQAFNEQFF. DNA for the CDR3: TGTGCCAGCAGCCAAGCGGGACAGGCCTTTAATGAGCAGTTCTTC.

CDR3 in DNA: TGTGCCACCAGCAGCCTCGGGGGCACTGAAGCTTTCTTT. Its protein is CATSSLGGTEAFF. The chain recombines TRBV15 with TRBJ1-1; possible D gene TRBD1, 5 bases. CDR3 length equals 13 residues. The germline V gene encodes CDR1 LNHNV and CDR2 YYDKDF (reference sequence). Trimming took 3 bases from V and 4 from J, leaving 9 bases between them.

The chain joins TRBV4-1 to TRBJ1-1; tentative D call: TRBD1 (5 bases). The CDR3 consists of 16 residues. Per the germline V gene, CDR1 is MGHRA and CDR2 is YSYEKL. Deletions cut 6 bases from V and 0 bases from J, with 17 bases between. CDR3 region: CASRLDGSGVNTEAFF. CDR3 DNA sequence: TGCGCCAGCAGACTCGACGGGTCGGGGGTGAACACTGAAGCTTTCTTT.

The CDR3 coding sequence is TGCAGCGTTGACCCGGGCACTGAAGCTTTCTTT. It encodes CSVDPGTEAFF. This chain uses TRBV29-1 with TRBJ1-1; D call uncertain. The CDR3 length is 11 residues. Trimming took off 3 bases at V and 4 bases at J, with 6 bases between the two ends. Germline assignment: CDR1 SQVTM and CDR2 ANQGSEA.

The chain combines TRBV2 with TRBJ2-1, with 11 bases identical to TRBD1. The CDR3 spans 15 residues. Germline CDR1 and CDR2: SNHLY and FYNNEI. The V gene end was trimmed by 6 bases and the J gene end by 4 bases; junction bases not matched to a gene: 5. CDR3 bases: TGTGCCAGCAGAGCCGGGACAGGGGGTTACAATGAGCAGTTCTTC. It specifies CASRAGTGGYNEQFF.

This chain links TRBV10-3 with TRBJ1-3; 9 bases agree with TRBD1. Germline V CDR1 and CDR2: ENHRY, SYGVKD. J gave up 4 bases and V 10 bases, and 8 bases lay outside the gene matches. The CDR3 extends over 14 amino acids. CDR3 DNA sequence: TGTGCCACCGTTGGGACAGGGCAAGGAAACACCATATATTTT. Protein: CATVGTGQGNTIYF.

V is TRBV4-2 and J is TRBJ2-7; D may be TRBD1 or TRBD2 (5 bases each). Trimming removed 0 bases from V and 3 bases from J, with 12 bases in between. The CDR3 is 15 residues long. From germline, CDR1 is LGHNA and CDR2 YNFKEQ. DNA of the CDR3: TGTGCCAGCAGCCAAGACCCCGGGACCAACTACGAGCAGTACTTC. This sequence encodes CASSQDPGTNYEQYF.

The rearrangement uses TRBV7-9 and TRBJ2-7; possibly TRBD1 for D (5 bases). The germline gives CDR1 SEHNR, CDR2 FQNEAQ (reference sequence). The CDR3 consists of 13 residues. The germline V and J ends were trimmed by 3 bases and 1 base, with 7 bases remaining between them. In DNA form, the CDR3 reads TGTGCCAGCAGCTTGACAGCATCCTACGAGCAGTACTTC. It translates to CASSLTASYEQYF.

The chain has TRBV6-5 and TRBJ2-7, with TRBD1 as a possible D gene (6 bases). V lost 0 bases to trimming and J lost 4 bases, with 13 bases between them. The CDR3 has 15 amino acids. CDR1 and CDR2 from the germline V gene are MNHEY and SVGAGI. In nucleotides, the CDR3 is TGTGCCAGCAGTTACTCGAGTCAGGGGAGTTACGAGCAGTACTTC. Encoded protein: CASSYSSQGSYEQYF.

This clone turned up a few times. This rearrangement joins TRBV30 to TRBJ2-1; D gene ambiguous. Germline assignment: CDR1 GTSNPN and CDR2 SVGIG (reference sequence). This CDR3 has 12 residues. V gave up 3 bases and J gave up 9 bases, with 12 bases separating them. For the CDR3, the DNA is TGTGCCTGGAGAAGCCCAGCGTCTGAGCAGTTCTTC. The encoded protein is CAWRSPASEQFF.

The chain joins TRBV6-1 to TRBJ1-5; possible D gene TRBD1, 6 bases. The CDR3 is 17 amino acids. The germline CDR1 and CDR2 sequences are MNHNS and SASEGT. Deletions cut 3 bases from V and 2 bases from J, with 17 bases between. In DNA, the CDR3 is TGTGCCAGCAGTGAGCCGAGCCGCAAGGGGGGCAATCAGCCCCAGCATTTT. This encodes CASSEPSRKGGNQPQHF.

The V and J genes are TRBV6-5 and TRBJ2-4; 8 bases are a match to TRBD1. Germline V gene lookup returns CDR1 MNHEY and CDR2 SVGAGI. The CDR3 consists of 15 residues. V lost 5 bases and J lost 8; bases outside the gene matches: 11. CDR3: CASSQVGADRDIQYF. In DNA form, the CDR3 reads TGTGCCAGCAGTCAAGTGGGAGCGGACAGGGACATTCAGTACTTC.

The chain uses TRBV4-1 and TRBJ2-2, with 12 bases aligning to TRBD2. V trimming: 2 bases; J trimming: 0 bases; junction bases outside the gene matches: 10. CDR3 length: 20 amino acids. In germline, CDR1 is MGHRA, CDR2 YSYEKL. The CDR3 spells CASSQSRQLAGGPNTGELFF. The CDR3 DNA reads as TGCGCCAGCAGCCAATCCCGCCAGCTAGCGGGAGGGCCGAACACCGGGGAGCTGTTTTTT.

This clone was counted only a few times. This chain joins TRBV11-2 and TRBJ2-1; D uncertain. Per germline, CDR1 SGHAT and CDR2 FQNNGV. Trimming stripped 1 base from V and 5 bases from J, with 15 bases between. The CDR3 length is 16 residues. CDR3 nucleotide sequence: TGTGCCAGCAGCTTAGTTCGTTTAGGGCAAAACAATGAGCAGTTCTTC. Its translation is CASSLVRLGQNNEQFF.

CDR3 bases: TGTGCCAGCAAGGTAACAGGGGGTTTGGGTCAGCCCCAGCATTTT. This translates into CASKVTGGLGQPQHF. V and J are TRBV27 and TRBJ1-5; TRBD1 agrees at 8 bases. Germline loops: CDR1 MNHEY, CDR2 SMNVEV (reference sequence). The CDR3 runs 15 residues. With 7 bases clipped from V and 6 bases from J, the junction kept 11 bases outside the gene matches.

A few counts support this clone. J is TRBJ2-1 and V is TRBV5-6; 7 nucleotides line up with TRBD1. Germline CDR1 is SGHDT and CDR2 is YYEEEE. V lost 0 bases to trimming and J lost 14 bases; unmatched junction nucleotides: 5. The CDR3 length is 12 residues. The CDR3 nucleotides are TGTGCCAGCAGCTTGGTCGGACAGGCGGAGTTCTTC. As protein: CASSLVGQAEFF.

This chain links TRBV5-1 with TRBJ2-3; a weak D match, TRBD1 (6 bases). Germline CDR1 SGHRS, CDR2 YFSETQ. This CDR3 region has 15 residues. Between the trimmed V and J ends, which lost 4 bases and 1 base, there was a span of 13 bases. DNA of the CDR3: TGCGCCAGCAGCGGGACACGAGGCGGCACAGATACGCAGTATTTT. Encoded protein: CASSGTRGGTDTQYF.

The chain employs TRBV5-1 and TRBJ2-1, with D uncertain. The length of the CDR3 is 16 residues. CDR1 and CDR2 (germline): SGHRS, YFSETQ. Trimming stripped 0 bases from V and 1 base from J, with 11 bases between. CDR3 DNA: TGCGCCAGCAGCTTGGCGGACGACCCTTCCTACAATGAGCAGTTCTTC. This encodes CASSLADDPSYNEQFF.

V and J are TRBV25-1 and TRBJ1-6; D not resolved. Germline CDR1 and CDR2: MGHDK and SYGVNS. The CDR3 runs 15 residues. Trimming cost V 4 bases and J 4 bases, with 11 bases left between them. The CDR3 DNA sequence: TGTGCCAGCAGTGGGGGAGGGAAATATAATTCACCCCTCCACTTT. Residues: CASSGGGKYNSPLHF.

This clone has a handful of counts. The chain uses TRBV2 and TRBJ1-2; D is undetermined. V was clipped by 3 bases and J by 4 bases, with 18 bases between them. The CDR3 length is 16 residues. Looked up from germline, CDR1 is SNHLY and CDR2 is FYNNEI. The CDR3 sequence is CASSDLGRLMGYGYTF. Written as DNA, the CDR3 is TGTGCCAGCAGTGATTTAGGACGCCTGATGGGCTATGGCTACACCTTC.

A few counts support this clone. CDR3 amino acids: CASSPTASTDTQYF. CDR3 coding DNA: TGCGCCAGCAGCCCTACTGCTAGCACAGATACGCAGTATTTT. V gene TRBV5-1 combines with J gene TRBJ2-3; D uncertain. This CDR3 has 14 amino acids. Trimming stripped 4 bases from V and 0 bases from J, with 9 bases between. CDR1 is SGHRS and CDR2 is YFSETQ in the germline V gene.

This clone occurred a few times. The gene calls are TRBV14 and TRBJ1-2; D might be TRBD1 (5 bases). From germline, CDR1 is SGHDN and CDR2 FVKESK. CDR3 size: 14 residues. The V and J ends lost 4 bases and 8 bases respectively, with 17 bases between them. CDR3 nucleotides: TGTGCCAGCAGCCGCGGGGGAACCCTTGAAGGCTACACCTTC. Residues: CASSRGGTLEGYTF. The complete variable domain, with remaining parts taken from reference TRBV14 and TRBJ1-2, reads EAGVTQFPSHSVIEKGQTVTLRCDPISGHDNLYWYRRVMGKEIKFLLHFVKESKQDESGMPNNRFLAERTGGTYSTLKVQPAELEDSGVYFCASSRGGTLEGYTFGSGTRLTVV.

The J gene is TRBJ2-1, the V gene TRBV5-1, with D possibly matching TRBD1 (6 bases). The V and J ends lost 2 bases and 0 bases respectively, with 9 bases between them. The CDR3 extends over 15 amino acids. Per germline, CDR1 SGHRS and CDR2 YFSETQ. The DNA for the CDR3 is TGCGCCAGCAGCTTCGACAGGAGCTCCTACAATGAGCAGTTCTTC. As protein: CASSFDRSSYNEQFF.

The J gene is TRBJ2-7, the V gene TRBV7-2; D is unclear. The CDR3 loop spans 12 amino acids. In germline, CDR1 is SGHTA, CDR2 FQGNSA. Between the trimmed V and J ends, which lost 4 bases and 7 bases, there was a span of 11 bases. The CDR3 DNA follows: TGTGCCAGCAGCTCTAGGGCGCGGGAGCAGTACTTC. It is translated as CASSSRAREQYF. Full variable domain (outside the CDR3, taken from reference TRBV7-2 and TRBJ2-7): GAGVSQSPSNKVTEKGKDVELRCDPISGHTALYWYRQSLGQGLEFLIYFQGNSAPDKSGLPSDRFSAERTGGSVSTLTIQRTQQEDSAVYLCASSSRAREQYFGPGTRLTVT.

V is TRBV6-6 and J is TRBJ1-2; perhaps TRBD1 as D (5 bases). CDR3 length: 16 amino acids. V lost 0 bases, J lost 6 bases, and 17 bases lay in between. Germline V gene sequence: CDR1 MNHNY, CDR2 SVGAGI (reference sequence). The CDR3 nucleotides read TGTGCCAGCAGTTACTCAATAGCCGGACAAGTGGATGGCTACACCTTC. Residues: CASSYSIAGQVDGYTF.

CDR3 nucleotides: TGTGCCAGCAGTACCGGGACCCGCTTGGGCTATGGCTACACCTTC. Translating it yields CASSTGTRLGYGYTF. This chain uses TRBV11-2 with TRBJ1-2; TRBD1 might be the D (5 bases). Trimming took off 6 bases at V and 4 bases at J, with 18 bases between the two ends. Germline V CDR1 and CDR2: SGHAT, FQNNGV. The CDR3 contains 15 residues.

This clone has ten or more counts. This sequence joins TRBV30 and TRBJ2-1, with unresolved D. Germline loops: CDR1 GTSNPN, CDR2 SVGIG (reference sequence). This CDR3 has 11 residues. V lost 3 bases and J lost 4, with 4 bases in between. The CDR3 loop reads CAWRDYNEQFF. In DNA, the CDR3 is TGTGCCTGGAGGGATTACAATGAGCAGTTCTTC.